This T cell receptor beta chain comes out of a study of breast tumors, draining lymph nodes, adjacent tissues. Study-level results: Tumor and nontumor repertoires were significantly more similar in luminal-like than in basal-like breast cancer. Findings are consistent with lymph node origin and intratumoral expansion of most tumor T cells. Compared with lymph nodes, tumors were less diverse; compared with nontumor tissue, more.

The germline CDR1 and CDR2 sequences are SGHTA and FQGNSA. J gave up 4 bases and V 5 bases, and 11 bases lay outside the gene matches. The CDR3 is made up of 17 amino acids. TCRdb itself ran the multiplex PCR reads through MiXCR, one entry per CDR3 protein. Here the sample spans 14,000 to 15,000 distinct CDR3 sequences, roughly 50% being singletons. This clonotype appeared many times. Its antigen remains unidentified. The receptor was derived from a female donor with breast cancer. Some clones in this sample may be carry-over from other donors' samples. This sequence joins TRBV7-2 and TRBJ2-1; 10 bases line up with TRBD2. The sample comprised tumor-adjacent breast tissue. CDR3 sequence (DNA): TGTGCCAGCAGCCTTAGCGCTAGGACTAGCGGATACAATGAGCAGTTCTTC. Encoded protein: CASSLSARTSGYNEQFF.